These T cell receptor beta chains were read from a single sample in a study of CD4 and CD8 cells across lung adenocarcinoma regions. TCRdb reprocessed the PCR reads via MiXCR and lists one record per CDR3 protein. The table includes around 23,000 distinct CDR3 sequences, about 50% detected once. Sequencing was performed on CD8+ T cells from the center of a lung tumor. These receptors were obtained from a male donor with lung adenocarcinoma. The CD4 and CD8 labels of this study may be unreliable. The CDR3 runs from the conserved cysteine through the conserved F or W. The order of the fields is clone size, CDR3 length, D gene, V gene, J gene, CDR3 DNA, CDR3 protein. A D gene is named only where the DNA matches it firmly. Only part of the rows carry a size: once, few, many, or a class if the clone is expanded.

clone_size: many
cdr3_length: 14
d_call: NA
v_call: TRBV6-1
j_call: TRBJ1-4
cdr3_nt: TGTGCCAGCAGTGATGGAAGTGACGGTGAAAAACTGTTTTTT
cdr3_aa: CASSDGSDGEKLFF

clone_size: many
cdr3_length: 18
d_call: TRBD2
v_call: TRBV6-5
j_call: TRBJ2-1
cdr3_nt: TGTGCCAGCAGTTACTCGAAGGGGACTAGCGGCCGATACAATGAGCAGTTCTTC
cdr3_aa: CASSYSKGTSGRYNEQFF

clone_size: medium-sized
cdr3_length: 13
d_call: NA
v_call: TRBV7-2
j_call: TRBJ1-1
cdr3_nt: TGTGCCAGCAGACAAAGCTCGGGGGCTGAAGCTTTCTTT
cdr3_aa: CASRQSSGAEAFF

clone_size: NA
cdr3_length: 11
d_call: NA
v_call: TRBV7-2
j_call: TRBJ2-5
cdr3_nt: TGTGCCAGCAGCTTATTAGAGACCCAGTACTTC
cdr3_aa: CASSLLETQYF

clone_size: many
cdr3_length: 14
d_call: NA
v_call: TRBV9
j_call: TRBJ2-4
cdr3_nt: TGTGCCAGCACCCCTGGGGTAGCCAAAAACATTCAGTACTTC
cdr3_aa: CASTPGVAKNIQYF

clone_size: NA
cdr3_length: 16
d_call: NA
v_call: TRBV20-1
j_call: TRBJ2-1
cdr3_nt: TGCAGTGCTATGGCAGGAGAAACTGCTTCGTACAATGAGCAGTTCTTC
cdr3_aa: CSAMAGETASYNEQFF

clone_size: NA
cdr3_length: 8
d_call: NA
v_call: TRBV6-1
j_call: TRBJ2-4
cdr3_nt: TGTGCCAGCAGTGAAGCATTATGG
cdr3_aa: CASSEALW

clone_size: NA
cdr3_length: 16
d_call: TRBD1
v_call: TRBV6-1
j_call: TRBJ2-7
cdr3_nt: TGTCCGTGCAGTGAAGCGGGGACAGGGGTCAAAGATACGCAGTACTTC
cdr3_aa: CPCSEAGTGVKDTQYF

clone_size: few
cdr3_length: 14
d_call: NA
v_call: TRBV15
j_call: TRBJ2-7
cdr3_nt: TGTGCCACCAGCAGAGATTGGGGGGTGGACGAGCAGTACTTC
cdr3_aa: CATSRDWGVDEQYF

clone_size: many
cdr3_length: 17
d_call: TRBD2
v_call: TRBV6-5
j_call: TRBJ2-7
cdr3_nt: TGTGCCAGCAGTTACTCGATATCCCTAGCGGGGGCATACGAGCAGTACTTC
cdr3_aa: CASSYSISLAGAYEQYF

clone_size: NA
cdr3_length: 16
d_call: NA
v_call: TRBV6-5
j_call: TRBJ1-1
cdr3_nt: TGTGCCAGCAGTTACGTGGGCAGGGAAGGAAGAACTGAAGCTTTCTTT
cdr3_aa: CASSYVGREGRTEAFF

clone_size: NA
cdr3_length: 15
d_call: TRBD2
v_call: TRBV5-1
j_call: TRBJ2-1
cdr3_nt: TGCGCCAGCAGCGGACGGACTAGTTCCTACAATGAGCAGTTCTTC
cdr3_aa: CASSGRTSSYNEQFF

clone_size: NA
cdr3_length: 14
d_call: TRBD2
v_call: TRBV6-1
j_call: TRBJ2-3
cdr3_nt: TGTGCCAGCAGGGGAGCGGGAGCCACAGATACGCAGTATTTC
cdr3_aa: CASRGAGATDTQYF

clone_size: NA
cdr3_length: 13
d_call: TRBD2
v_call: TRBV6-4
j_call: TRBJ2-3
cdr3_nt: TGTGCCAGGGGGTTGCGGGGGACGGATACGCAGTATTTC
cdr3_aa: CARGLRGTDTQYF

clone_size: NA
cdr3_length: 11
d_call: NA
v_call: TRBV6-1
j_call: TRBJ2-3
cdr3_nt: TGTGGGAGCGGTCTCCAAGATACGCAGTACTTT
cdr3_aa: CGSGLQDTQYF

clone_size: NA
cdr3_length: 15
d_call: NA
v_call: TRBV6-1
j_call: TRBJ2-6
cdr3_nt: TGTGCCAGCAGTGAGCAGGCTTCCTGCGCCAACGAGCTGTACTTC
cdr3_aa: CASSEQASCANELYF

clone_size: NA
cdr3_length: 13
d_call: TRBD2
v_call: TRBV12-3/TRBV12-4
j_call: TRBJ2-7
cdr3_nt: TGTGCCAGCAGGGGACTAGCGGGAGTCGAGCAGTACTTC
cdr3_aa: CASRGLAGVEQYF

clone_size: few
cdr3_length: 11
d_call: NA
v_call: TRBV9
j_call: TRBJ1-2
cdr3_nt: TGTGCCAGCAGCGGGAATAATGGCTACACCTTC
cdr3_aa: CASSGNNGYTF

clone_size: NA
cdr3_length: 16
d_call: NA
v_call: TRBV6-1
j_call: TRBJ2-3
cdr3_nt: TGTGCCAGCCGTGAATCGGGGCTGTGGGCTAAAGATACTCAGTATTTC
cdr3_aa: CASRESGLWAKDTQYF

clone_size: NA
cdr3_length: 19
d_call: TRBD1
v_call: TRBV10-3
j_call: TRBJ2-5
cdr3_nt: TGTGCCGCCCGACAGGGGGCGGGGCTCGGGGGCCGTGACCAGGAGACCCAGTATTTC
cdr3_aa: CAARQGAGLGGRDQETQYF

clone_size: NA
cdr3_length: 14
d_call: TRBD2
v_call: TRBV4-1
j_call: TRBJ2-7
cdr3_nt: TGCGCCAGCAGCCAAGTTGGCGGGAGTCGGGAGCAGTACTTC
cdr3_aa: CASSQVGGSREQYF

clone_size: NA
cdr3_length: 15
d_call: NA
v_call: TRBV6-5
j_call: TRBJ2-3
cdr3_nt: TGTGCCAGCAGTTACGGGTCAGGGCGACCAGATACGCAGTATTTT
cdr3_aa: CASSYGSGRPDTQYF

clone_size: NA
cdr3_length: 16
d_call: NA
v_call: TRBV7-8
j_call: TRBJ2-3
cdr3_nt: TGTGCCAGCAGCTACCCCCGGGACAAGCCCACAGATACGCAGTATTTT
cdr3_aa: CASSYPRDKPTDTQYF

clone_size: NA
cdr3_length: 14
d_call: NA
v_call: TRBV10-2
j_call: TRBJ2-5
cdr3_nt: TGCGCGGGGATCGGGTGCTGGGACCAAAAGACCCAGTACTTC
cdr3_aa: CAGIGCWDQKTQYF

clone_size: NA
cdr3_length: 13
d_call: NA
v_call: TRBV10-2
j_call: TRBJ2-1
cdr3_nt: TGCGCCAGCACCCGGGGTAGCGGCAATGAGCAGTTCTTC
cdr3_aa: CASTRGSGNEQFF

clone_size: many
cdr3_length: 13
d_call: NA
v_call: TRBV6-1
j_call: TRBJ2-7
cdr3_nt: TGTGCCAGCAGCCAAGCTAGGTTCCACGAGCAGTACTTC
cdr3_aa: CASSQARFHEQYF

clone_size: NA
cdr3_length: 16
d_call: NA
v_call: TRBV6-1
j_call: TRBJ2-1
cdr3_nt: TGTGCCAGCAGTAAAGGAACAGGGGGAGGGTGGAATGAGCAGTTCTTC
cdr3_aa: CASSKGTGGGWNEQFF